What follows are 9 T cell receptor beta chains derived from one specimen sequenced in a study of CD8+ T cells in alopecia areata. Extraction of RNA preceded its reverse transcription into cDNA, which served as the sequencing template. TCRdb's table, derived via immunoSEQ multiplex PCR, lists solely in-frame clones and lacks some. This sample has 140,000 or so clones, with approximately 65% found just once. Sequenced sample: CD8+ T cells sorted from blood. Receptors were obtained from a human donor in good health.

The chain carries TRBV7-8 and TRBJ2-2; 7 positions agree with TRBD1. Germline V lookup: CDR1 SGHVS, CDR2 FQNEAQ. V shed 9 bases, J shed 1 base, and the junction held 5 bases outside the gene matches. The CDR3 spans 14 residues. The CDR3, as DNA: TGTGCCAGTGGAAGGACAGGGAACACCGGGGAGCTGTTTTTT. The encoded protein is CASGRTGNTGELFF.

The CDR3, as DNA: TGTGCCAGCAGCCCAACGCACAGGGGGGAGCAGTACTTC. The encoded protein is CASSPTHRGEQYF. The chain employs TRBV9 and TRBJ2-7, with TRBD1 identical over 8 bases. The CDR3 consists of 13 residues. The J segment lost 7 bases and the V segment lost 4 bases, leaving 7 bases of the junction unmatched. Germline V gene sequence: CDR1 SGDLS, CDR2 YYNGEE.

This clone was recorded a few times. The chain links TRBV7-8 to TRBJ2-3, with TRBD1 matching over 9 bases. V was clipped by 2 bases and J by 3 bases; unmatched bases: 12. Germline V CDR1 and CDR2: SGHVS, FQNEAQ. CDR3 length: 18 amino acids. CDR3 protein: CASSLFKGTGFGTDTQYF. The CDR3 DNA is TGTGCCAGCAGCTTATTTAAGGGGACAGGGTTCGGAACAGATACGCAGTATTTT.

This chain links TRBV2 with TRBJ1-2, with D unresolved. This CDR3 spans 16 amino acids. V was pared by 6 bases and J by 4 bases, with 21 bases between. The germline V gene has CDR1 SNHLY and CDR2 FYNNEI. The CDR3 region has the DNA TGTGCCAGCAGCACAGTGACCGACAAACCCTTCTATGGCTACACCTTC. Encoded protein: CASSTVTDKPFYGYTF.

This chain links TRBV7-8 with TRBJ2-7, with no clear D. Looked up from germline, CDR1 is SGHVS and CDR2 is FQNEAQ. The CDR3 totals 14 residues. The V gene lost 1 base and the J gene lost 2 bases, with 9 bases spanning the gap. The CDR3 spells CASSLVGKAYEQYF. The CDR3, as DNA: TGTGCCAGCAGCTTAGTGGGAAAAGCCTACGAGCAGTACTTC.

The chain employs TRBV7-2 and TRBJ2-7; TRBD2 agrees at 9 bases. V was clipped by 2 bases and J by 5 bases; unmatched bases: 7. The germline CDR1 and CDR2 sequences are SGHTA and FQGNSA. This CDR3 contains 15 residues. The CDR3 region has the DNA TGTGCCAGCAGCTTACGCGGGAGGGCGGGAGACGAGCAGTACTTC. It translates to CASSLRGRAGDEQYF. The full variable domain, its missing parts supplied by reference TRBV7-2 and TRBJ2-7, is GAGVSQSPSNKVTEKGKDVELRCDPISGHTALYWYRQSLGQGLEFLIYFQGNSAPDKSGLPSDRFSAERTGGSVSTLTIQRTQQEDSAVYLCASSLRGRAGDEQYFGPGTRLTVT.

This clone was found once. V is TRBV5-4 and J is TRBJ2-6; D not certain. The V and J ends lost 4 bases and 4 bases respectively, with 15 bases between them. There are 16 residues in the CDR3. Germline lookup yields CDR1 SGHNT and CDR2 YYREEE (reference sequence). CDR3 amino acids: CASSHHQLSGANVLTF. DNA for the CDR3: TGTGCCAGCAGCCACCACCAGTTGTCCGGGGCCAACGTCCTGACTTTC.

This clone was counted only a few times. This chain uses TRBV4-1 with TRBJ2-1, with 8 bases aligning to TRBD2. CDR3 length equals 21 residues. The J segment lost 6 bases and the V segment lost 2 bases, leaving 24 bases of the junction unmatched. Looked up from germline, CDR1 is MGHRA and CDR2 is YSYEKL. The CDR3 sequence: CASSQSGLAGASVVRGNEQFF. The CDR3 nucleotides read TGCGCCAGCAGCCAATCAGGGCTAGCGGGCGCGAGCGTCGTGCGAGGCAATGAGCAGTTCTTC.

CDR3 residues: CSADPGTGQETQYF. The CDR3 DNA follows: TGCAGCGCCGACCCCGGGACAGGGCAAGAGACCCAGTACTTC. The rearrangement uses TRBV29-1 and TRBJ2-5; 9 positions match TRBD1. The CDR3 length is 14 residues. Germline assignment: CDR1 SQVTM and CDR2 ANQGSEA. V lost 7 bases, J lost 2 bases, and 8 bases stayed unmatched.